This is a list of T cell receptor beta chains from one sample in a study of T-cell memory formation after mild COVID-19. TCRdb analysed the 5' RACE reads with MiXCR anew, one entry per CDR3 protein. The data contain around 340,000 distinct CDR3 sequences, under 25% of them seen just once; the ten biggest clones take up 12%. Material for sequencing was PBMCs or a T cell subset sorted from them (not recorded which). These receptors came from an adult woman who had mild COVID-19 (a few samples of this study predate the infection). Cell type and time point are not known. Both conserved end residues are part of each CDR3. Each record gives: V gene, clone size, J gene, D gene, CDR3 DNA, CDR3 protein. The D gene is left open where the match is weak. The listing skips clone size in some rows; elsewhere it reads once, few, many or a size class.

>TRBV24-1|many|TRBJ2-1|.
TGTGCCACCAGGGGAGAAGCCGGTAGCGGGACAGTGGGAAATGAGCAGTTCTTC
CATRGEAGSGTVGNEQFF
>TRBV7-9|.|TRBJ2-7|.
TGTGCCAGCAGCTCCGTCGGTTCTATTGGTTTCTACGAGCAGTACTTC
CASSSVGSIGFYEQYF
>TRBV2|.|TRBJ1-5|TRBD1
TGTGCCAGCAGTGAGGAGGGGATCAACAGGGGTTTTGATCAGCCCCAGCATTTT
CASSEEGINRGFDQPQHF
>TRBV2|.|TRBJ2-3|.
TGTGCCAGCATAGGGGGGGGCACAGATACGCAGTATTTT
CASIGGGTDTQYF
>TRBV7-2|few|TRBJ2-7|.
TGTGCCAGCAGCACAGGGGGGGGACCATCTTCCTACGAGCAGTACTTC
CASSTGGGPSSYEQYF
>TRBV7-7|.|TRBJ2-3|TRBD2
TGTGCCAGCAGCCCCGGACTAGCGAGATCAACAGATACGCAGTATTTT
CASSPGLARSTDTQYF
>TRBV6-6|.|TRBJ2-1|.
TGTGCCAGCAGAACAGGTGCCGGCAATGAGCAGTTCTTC
CASRTGAGNEQFF
>TRBV24-1|few|TRBJ2-2|TRBD1
TGTGCCACCAGTGAATATACAGGGGGCAAGTGGACCGGGGAGCTGTTTTTT
CATSEYTGGKWTGELFF
>TRBV6-5|.|TRBJ1-2|.
TGTGCCAGCAGCTCAGGTTGGACCGATCCAACGGGCTACACCTTC
CASSSGWTDPTGYTF
>TRBV30|few|TRBJ2-7|TRBD2
TGTGCCTGGAGTCTCCGAGGGCCTAGCGGCGTTGAGCAGTACTTC
CAWSLRGPSGVEQYF
>TRBV7-2|many|TRBJ2-5|.
TGTGCCAGCAGCCCACAGACAGGCAGGGAGACCCAGTACTTC
CASSPQTGRETQYF
>TRBV20-1|.|TRBJ2-5|.
TGCAGTGCTAGAGTGGCCATGGGTGGGACCCAGTACTTC
CSARVAMGGTQYF
>TRBV20-1|.|TRBJ2-7|.
TGCAGTGCCCGTCGGCAGCCTACTTACGAGCAGTACTTC
CSARRQPTYEQYF
>TRBV6-6|.|TRBJ2-7|.
TGTGCCAGCAGTTACTTAGTCGGGGACGAGCAGTACTTC
CASSYLVGDEQYF
>TRBV6-2/TRBV6-3|once|TRBJ2-1|.
TGTGCCAGTATGGGAAAGGTCGAGTTCGATGAGCAGTTCTTC
CASMGKVEFDEQFF
>TRBV10-2|.|TRBJ2-3|.
TGCGCCAGCAGTGAGCCCGGACCGGGAATGGGCACAGATACGCAGTATTTT
CASSEPGPGMGTDTQYF
>TRBV29-1|.|TRBJ2-1|TRBD1
TGCAGCGTTGTTCGACAGGGGGCCGATGAGCAGTTCTTC
CSVVRQGADEQFF
>TRBV5-6|few|TRBJ2-3|TRBD2
TGTGCCAGCAGCGGGGGGGGTCCTACAGATACGCAGTATTTT
CASSGGGPTDTQYF
>TRBV4-1|.|TRBJ2-2|TRBD2
TGCGCCAGCAGCCAAGGGGAGGGGACCGGGGAGCTGTTTTTT
CASSQGEGTGELFF
>TRBV15|few|TRBJ1-1|.
TGTGCCACCAGCAGGGGTGGGACTGGAGAAACTGAAGCTTTCTTT
CATSRGGTGETEAFF
>TRBV3-1|.|TRBJ2-1|.
TGTGCCAGCAGCCAATCCCCGAGGGACTATGAGCAGTTCTTC
CASSQSPRDYEQFF
>TRBV3-1|.|TRBJ2-7|.
TGTGCCAGCAGCCCGTACCGGCGGGGAGGCTACGAGCAGTACTTC
CASSPYRRGGYEQYF
>TRBV2|.|TRBJ2-7|.
TGTGCCAGCAGTGAAGAATCGGGTACAGTATCCTACGAGCAGTACTTC
CASSEESGTVSYEQYF
>TRBV9|.|TRBJ1-2|.
TGTGCCAGCAGCGTCGGGGGTACCGCTAACTATGGCTACACCTTC
CASSVGGTANYGYTF
>TRBV5-1|medium-sized|TRBJ2-2|.
TGCGCCAGCAGCAAGGGGCACAGAGATCCGAACACCGGGGAGCTGTTTTTT
CASSKGHRDPNTGELFF
>TRBV15|.|TRBJ1-5|.
TGTGCCACCGCCGCACAAGTGGGAAGCAATCAGCCCCAGCATTTT
CATAAQVGSNQPQHF
>TRBV4-1|.|TRBJ2-2|TRBD1
TGCGCCAGCAGCCAAAAACGACAGGGGACCGGGGAGCTGTTTTTT
CASSQKRQGTGELFF
>TRBV18|few|TRBJ2-5|.
TGTGCCAGCTCCCCCTCCAGGGGACAAGAGACCCAGTACTTC
CASSPSRGQETQYF
>TRBV25-1|.|TRBJ2-1|TRBD2
TGTGCCAGCAGTGGCAAATGGGAGGGTGAGCAGTTCTTC
CASSGKWEGEQFF
>TRBV7-3|few|TRBJ2-1|.
TGTGCCAGCAGCTTAAACGTAGGTAGGAATGAGCAGTTCTTC
CASSLNVGRNEQFF
>TRBV6-5|few|TRBJ1-2|.
TGTGCCAGCAGTTATTTCGGGGAAAGTGGCTACACCTTC
CASSYFGESGYTF
>TRBV5-1|many|TRBJ1-5|.
TGCGCCAGCAGCTTCCCAGGGAGCTATAGCAATCAGCCCCAGCATTTT
CASSFPGSYSNQPQHF